The rows below give T cell receptor beta chains drawn from one sample of a study of blood T cells in healthy people across ages. TCRdb re-called the 5' RACE reads with MiXCR, one entry per CDR3 protein. This sample yields hundreds of thousands of distinct CDR3 sequences, of which approximately 52% are seen a single time; about 13% belongs to the top ten. The sequencing sample was made of blood. All receptors come from a woman of 80 years or more in good health. Both conserved end residues are part of each CDR3. The D gene is left open where the match is weak. Clone sizes are given selectively: once, few, many, or a class where the clone is expanded.

many,TRBJ2-3,.,TRBV5-1,TGCGCCAGCAGCTTGGCTCCGGGCCGCACAGATACGCAGTATTTT,CASSLAPGRTDTQYF
.,TRBJ2-2,.,TRBV12-3/TRBV12-4,TGTGCCAGCACTCTAAGCGGTCACACCGGGGAGCTGTTTTTT,CASTLSGHTGELFF
.,TRBJ1-2,TRBD1,TRBV2,TGTGCCAGCAGAGCTACCGGGACAGGGTTAAATGGCTACACCTTC,CASRATGTGLNGYTF
.,TRBJ1-1,.,TRBV15,TGTGCCACCATCGTTCCGGGACTTTCTACTGAAGCTTTCTTT,CATIVPGLSTEAFF
.,TRBJ2-1,.,TRBV27,TGTGCCAGCAGCAGGGATTCCTACGATGAGCAGTTCTTC,CASSRDSYDEQFF
.,TRBJ1-5,TRBD1,TRBV20-1,TGCAGTGCTCGGACGACAGGGGTTGGCCAGCCCCAGCATTTT,CSARTTGVGQPQHF
.,TRBJ2-7,.,TRBV4-3,TGCGCCAGCAGCCACATTGGGGGGACCGAGCAGTACTTC,CASSHIGGTEQYF
.,TRBJ1-1,.,TRBV4-1,TGCGCCAGCAGCCAAATCCTCCAGGTGAACACTGAAGCTTTCTTT,CASSQILQVNTEAFF
.,TRBJ2-1,.,TRBV27,TGTGCCAGCAGCGTTTTGAGCTTTAGCTCCTACAATGAGCAGTTCTTC,CASSVLSFSSYNEQFF
many,TRBJ2-7,.,TRBV28,TGTGCCAGCAGTTTATCCCGGGGCGGATCCTACGAGCAGTACTTC,CASSLSRGGSYEQYF
.,TRBJ1-1,.,TRBV29-1,TGCAGCGTTGAAGATGAGGGGAGCGCATACACTGAAGCTTTCTTT,CSVEDEGSAYTEAFF
few,TRBJ2-5,.,TRBV20-1,TGCAGTGCTGGGGGATTCGGAGAGACCCAGTACTTC,CSAGGFGETQYF
.,TRBJ1-2,TRBD1,TRBV20-1,TGCAGTGCTACTTCCAGGGAGGGGGCCTATGGCTACACCTTC,CSATSREGAYGYTF
.,TRBJ2-7,TRBD2,TRBV7-9,TGTGCCAGCAGTTCAACTAGCGGGAGAACCTACGAGCAGTACTTC,CASSSTSGRTYEQYF
.,TRBJ1-4,.,TRBV29-1,TGCAGCGTTGAGAAAGTTTTTGATGAAAAACTGTTTTTT,CSVEKVFDEKLFF
.,TRBJ2-2,.,TRBV15,TGTGCCACCAGCAGAGGGACAGACAACACCGGGGAGCTGTTTTTT,CATSRGTDNTGELFF
few,TRBJ1-1,TRBD1,TRBV29-1,TGCAGCGTTCTCCGGGACAGGAACACTGAAGCTTTCTTT,CSVLRDRNTEAFF
once,TRBJ2-2,.,TRBV4-3,TGCGCCAGCAGCCAAGACAACCTGAACACCGGGGAGCTGTTTTTT,CASSQDNLNTGELFF
.,TRBJ1-1,.,TRBV20-1,TGCAGTGCTAGAGATTCGGGGAACACTGAAGCTTTCTTT,CSARDSGNTEAFF
many,TRBJ2-5,TRBD2,TRBV12-3/TRBV12-4,TGTGCCAGCAGTTTATGGGGGAGGGCGAAGACCCAGTACTTC,CASSLWGRAKTQYF
.,TRBJ1-2,TRBD1,TRBV3-1,TGTGCCAGCAGCCATAGGACAGGGGGCGGCGGCTACACCTTC,CASSHRTGGGGYTF
few,TRBJ1-5,.,TRBV2,TGTGCCAGCACCCGGACTCTTAGCAATCAGCCCCAGCATTTT,CASTRTLSNQPQHF
.,TRBJ2-7,.,TRBV6-2/TRBV6-3,TGTGCCACTTCTGTGGGCAGCCCTTCCTACGAGCAGTACTTC,CATSVGSPSYEQYF
.,TRBJ2-2,.,TRBV5-1,TGCGCCAGCAGCTGCATGACAGAGAACACCGGGGAGCTGTTTTTT,CASSCMTENTGELFF
many,TRBJ2-1,.,TRBV14,TGTGCCAGCAGCCAAGAGCCCCGTGGAGGGGTGATGGAGCAGTTCTTC,CASSQEPRGGVMEQFF
few,TRBJ1-1,.,TRBV7-9,TGTGCCAGCAGCTCCCTCCATAACACTGAAGCTTTCTTT,CASSSLHNTEAFF
.,TRBJ2-3,.,TRBV3-1,TGTGCCAGCAGCCAAAATCGGGGTACAGATACGCAGTATTTT,CASSQNRGTDTQYF
.,TRBJ2-1,.,TRBV29-1,TGCAGCGCCGGATCGCCATATCACAATGAGCAGTTCTTC,CSAGSPYHNEQFF
.,TRBJ2-5,.,TRBV20-1,TGCAGTGCCCCAAAGCCACTAGCCCAAGAGACCCAGTACTTC,CSAPKPLAQETQYF
.,TRBJ2-7,TRBD1,TRBV3-1,TGTGCCAGCAGCCAAGGATGGGACAGGGGCCTGTACGAGCAGTACTTC,CASSQGWDRGLYEQYF
many,TRBJ1-2,.,TRBV20-1,TGCAGTGCTAGAGATGGGAGTAGGCGTAACTATGGCTACACCTTC,CSARDGSRRNYGYTF
few,TRBJ2-1,.,TRBV11-2,TGTGCCAGCAGCTCCCGTAGGGACTCCCAATACAATGAGCAGTTCTTC,CASSSRRDSQYNEQFF
.,TRBJ2-7,TRBD2,TRBV20-1,TGCAGTGCTCCCGCCCAGGGACTAGCGAACTCCTACGAGCAGTACTTC,CSAPAQGLANSYEQYF
once,TRBJ2-1,.,TRBV5-5,TGTGCCAGCAGCTTTAGGGCCGAGACTTCCTCCTACAATGAGCAGTTCTTC,CASSFRAETSSYNEQFF
.,TRBJ1-1,.,TRBV4-2,TGTGCCAGCAGCCAAGGGCGGGAGGGCACTGAAGCTTTCTTT,CASSQGREGTEAFF
many,TRBJ1-2,.,TRBV29-1,TGCAGCGTTGAGCCAGAGGCACGCTATGGCTACACCTTC,CSVEPEARYGYTF
many,TRBJ2-3,TRBD1,TRBV6-5,TGTGCCAGCAGTTACGCCCTCCCGGGACAGGGGGATTCAGATACGCAGTATTTT,CASSYALPGQGDSDTQYF
.,TRBJ2-7,.,TRBV20-1,TGCAGTGCTAGACCGGACACACGGGGCCGGCAGTACTTC,CSARPDTRGRQYF
few,TRBJ1-5,.,TRBV12-3/TRBV12-4,TGTGCCAGCAGTTTAAAAGTCCTGGGGGGGGCAAGTCAGCCCCAGCATTTT,CASSLKVLGGASQPQHF
many,TRBJ1-2,TRBD1,TRBV20-1,TGCAGTGCTAGGATCGGGACAGTTCACTATGGCTACACCTTC,CSARIGTVHYGYTF
many,TRBJ2-5,.,TRBV20-1,TGCAGTGCTAGAGAGATGGTTCCCCAAGAGACCCAGTACTTC,CSAREMVPQETQYF
.,TRBJ2-6,.,TRBV25-1,TGTGCCAGCAGTGGACAAGTCGGGGAGGCCCTTGGTGGGGCCAACGTCCTGACTTTC,CASSGQVGEALGGANVLTF
.,TRBJ2-7,.,TRBV4-1,TGCGCCAGCAGCGTTTACCAGGGTGGCGAGCAGTACTTC,CASSVYQGGEQYF
many,TRBJ2-1,.,TRBV6-6,TGTGCCAGCAGTTTTGGGGGGAGAACGTCTAATGAGCAGTTCTTC,CASSFGGRTSNEQFF
once,TRBJ2-5,TRBD1,TRBV20-1,TGCAGTGCTAGAGAGAGGACAGACAGGGGGACCCAGTACTTC,CSARERTDRGTQYF
.,TRBJ2-3,.,TRBV7-8,TGTGCCAGCAGCTTAGAACTGACTAGCACAGATACGCAGTATTTT,CASSLELTSTDTQYF
.,TRBJ1-1,.,TRBV18,TGTGCCAGCTCAGGTACGGGACGTTTGAACACTGAAGCTTTCTTT,CASSGTGRLNTEAFF